These T cell receptor beta chains were read from a single sample in a study of blood T cells in healthy people across ages. One entry per CDR3 protein, called by TCRdb with MiXCR from the 5' RACE reads. Among roughly 800,000 distinct CDR3 sequences, around a quarter were seen once, and the ten largest hold just under 9.5%. These records were also assigned to another study, of T cells of mothers and their children.

Sequenced material: blood. The origin of the receptors is a boy between 10 and 17 years old in good health. Both conserved end residues are part of each CDR3. Each record gives: clone size, J gene, V gene, D gene, CDR3 DNA, CDR3 protein. D genes are given only for firm matches. Clone size is given for some rows only: seen once, a few or many times, or a class if the clone is expanded.

clone size: NA
J gene: TRBJ2-7
V gene: TRBV24-1
D gene: NA
CDR3 DNA: TGTGCCACCAGTGAGACCGGGCGCTCCTACGAGCAGTACTTC
CDR3 protein: CATSETGRSYEQYF

clone size: NA
J gene: TRBJ2-1
V gene: TRBV14
D gene: NA
CDR3 DNA: TGTGCCAGCAGCCAGTGGTTAGGCGCGACTACCTACAATGAGCAGTTCTTC
CDR3 protein: CASSQWLGATTYNEQFF

clone size: NA
J gene: TRBJ2-1
V gene: TRBV10-3
D gene: TRBD2
CDR3 DNA: TGTGCCATCAGTGACCCTAGCGGGAAGAGCTCCTACAATGAGCAGTTCTTC
CDR3 protein: CAISDPSGKSSYNEQFF

clone size: once
J gene: TRBJ1-5
V gene: TRBV6-6
D gene: TRBD1
CDR3 DNA: TGTGCCAGCAGTTACCCCGGACAGGGGGTTAGTCAGCCCCAGCATTTT
CDR3 protein: CASSYPGQGVSQPQHF

clone size: NA
J gene: TRBJ1-2
V gene: TRBV15
D gene: TRBD1
CDR3 DNA: TGTGCCACCAGCAGAGATCTACAGGGGCGGGGCTACACCTTC
CDR3 protein: CATSRDLQGRGYTF

clone size: NA
J gene: TRBJ2-5
V gene: TRBV20-1
D gene: NA
CDR3 DNA: TGCAGTGCTAGAGAAACCAGGGCACGTGCCGAGACCCAGTACTTC
CDR3 protein: CSARETRARAETQYF

clone size: NA
J gene: TRBJ2-1
V gene: TRBV9
D gene: NA
CDR3 DNA: TGTGCCAGCAGCGTATCCCCAAGGGGCTACAACGAAGGGAAGGCTGGCAATGAGCAGTTCTTC
CDR3 protein: CASSVSPRGYNEGKAGNEQFF

clone size: NA
J gene: TRBJ1-2
V gene: TRBV5-1
D gene: TRBD1
CDR3 DNA: TGCGCCAGCAGAGCCGTCGGACAGGGGGCGAGTGGCTACACCTTC
CDR3 protein: CASRAVGQGASGYTF

clone size: NA
J gene: TRBJ2-1
V gene: TRBV25-1
D gene: TRBD2
CDR3 DNA: TGTGCCAGCAGCCCTAAGGGACTAGGTTGGAATGAGCAGTTCTTC
CDR3 protein: CASSPKGLGWNEQFF

clone size: NA
J gene: TRBJ2-7
V gene: TRBV18
D gene: TRBD1
CDR3 DNA: TGTGCCAGCTCACCAGGCGTGTCGGACAGGGGCAAAAACGAGCAGTACTTC
CDR3 protein: CASSPGVSDRGKNEQYF

clone size: few
J gene: TRBJ2-7
V gene: TRBV29-1
D gene: NA
CDR3 DNA: TGCAGCGTGGTTGGACGGACGAGTGCCTACGAGCAGTACTTC
CDR3 protein: CSVVGRTSAYEQYF

clone size: NA
J gene: TRBJ2-1
V gene: TRBV14
D gene: NA
CDR3 DNA: TGTGCCAGCAGTCAAGAACGTGGGAGCGGCGCCTACAATGAGCAGTTCTTC
CDR3 protein: CASSQERGSGAYNEQFF

clone size: NA
J gene: TRBJ2-1
V gene: TRBV10-3
D gene: TRBD2
CDR3 DNA: TGTGCCATCAGTGATGGACTAGCGGGACAGAATGAGCAGTTCTTC
CDR3 protein: CAISDGLAGQNEQFF

clone size: NA
J gene: TRBJ2-1
V gene: TRBV14
D gene: TRBD2
CDR3 DNA: TGTGCCAGCAGCTCCGGGACTAGCGCTTCCTACAATGAGCAGTTCTTC
CDR3 protein: CASSSGTSASYNEQFF

clone size: NA
J gene: TRBJ2-5
V gene: TRBV7-9
D gene: TRBD1
CDR3 DNA: TGTGCCAGCAGCTTACCGGGACAGAGGACCGGGACCCAGTACTTC
CDR3 protein: CASSLPGQRTGTQYF

clone size: NA
J gene: TRBJ2-7
V gene: TRBV7-2
D gene: TRBD2
CDR3 DNA: TGTGCCAGCAGCTTAGTGGGTAGCGGGGGGCACGAGCAGTACTTC
CDR3 protein: CASSLVGSGGHEQYF

clone size: NA
J gene: TRBJ1-4
V gene: TRBV3-1
D gene: TRBD1
CDR3 DNA: TGTGCCAGCAGCCAGGGGACAGGGTGGGAAAAACTGTTTTTT
CDR3 protein: CASSQGTGWEKLFF

clone size: few
J gene: TRBJ2-1
V gene: TRBV28
D gene: TRBD2
CDR3 DNA: TGTGCCAGCAGTTTAGTGCTAGCGGGGAATGAGCAGTTCTTC
CDR3 protein: CASSLVLAGNEQFF

clone size: NA
J gene: TRBJ2-1
V gene: TRBV21-1
D gene: NA
CDR3 DNA: TGTGCCAGCAGCAAAGTCCAGCGGGGGGGCCTGGTGGATGAGCAGTTCTTC
CDR3 protein: CASSKVQRGGLVDEQFF

clone size: NA
J gene: TRBJ2-6
V gene: TRBV6-2/TRBV6-3
D gene: TRBD1
CDR3 DNA: TGTGCCAGCAGACTGGACAGGGGGATCTCCTCTGGGGCCAACGTCCTGACTTTC
CDR3 protein: CASRLDRGISSGANVLTF

clone size: NA
J gene: TRBJ2-1
V gene: TRBV2
D gene: NA
CDR3 DNA: TGTGCCAGCAGTGTCGACAAATACAATGAGCAGTTCTTC
CDR3 protein: CASSVDKYNEQFF

clone size: few
J gene: TRBJ2-5
V gene: TRBV9
D gene: TRBD2
CDR3 DNA: TGTGCCAGCAGCGCAGAGACAGCGGGAGGGCCCTTTCGAAAGACCCAGTACTTC
CDR3 protein: CASSAETAGGPFRKTQYF

clone size: NA
J gene: TRBJ1-5
V gene: TRBV7-9
D gene: NA
CDR3 DNA: TGTGCCAGCAGCCGCCTAAATCAGCCCCAGCATTTT
CDR3 protein: CASSRLNQPQHF

clone size: few
J gene: TRBJ2-7
V gene: TRBV5-1
D gene: NA
CDR3 DNA: TGCGCCAGCAGCTTCGAGACAGGCTACGAGCAGTACTTC
CDR3 protein: CASSFETGYEQYF

clone size: NA
J gene: TRBJ2-2
V gene: TRBV6-2/TRBV6-3
D gene: NA
CDR3 DNA: TGTGCCAGCAGCCGACCCGACCTGACCGGGGAGCTGTTTTTT
CDR3 protein: CASSRPDLTGELFF

clone size: few
J gene: TRBJ1-5
V gene: TRBV6-5
D gene: NA
CDR3 DNA: TGTGCCAGCAGCTGGACGGCAAATCAGCCCCAGCATTTT
CDR3 protein: CASSWTANQPQHF

clone size: few
J gene: TRBJ2-5
V gene: TRBV6-6
D gene: TRBD2
CDR3 DNA: TGTGCCAGCAGAGAGGGACTAGCGGGGATAAAGACCCAGTACTTC
CDR3 protein: CASREGLAGIKTQYF

clone size: NA
J gene: TRBJ2-7
V gene: TRBV18
D gene: NA
CDR3 DNA: TGTGCCAGCTCACCTACAGGGGAGGGGCCCTACGAGCAGTACTTC
CDR3 protein: CASSPTGEGPYEQYF

clone size: NA
J gene: TRBJ2-5
V gene: TRBV10-3
D gene: NA
CDR3 DNA: TGTGCCATCAGTGAAAAAACTTACGGGGAGACCCAGTACTTC
CDR3 protein: CAISEKTYGETQYF

clone size: NA
J gene: TRBJ1-1
V gene: TRBV11-3
D gene: NA
CDR3 DNA: TGTGCCAGCAGCTTGCATAAGAGCACTGAAGCTTTCTTT
CDR3 protein: CASSLHKSTEAFF

clone size: few
J gene: TRBJ2-1
V gene: TRBV29-1
D gene: TRBD1
CDR3 DNA: TGCAGCGGATACAGGGGCGATTACAATGAGCAGTTCTTC
CDR3 protein: CSGYRGDYNEQFF

clone size: NA
J gene: TRBJ1-2
V gene: TRBV10-3
D gene: NA
CDR3 DNA: TGTGCCATCAGTGAGTCGGGGGGGTATGGCTACACCTTC
CDR3 protein: CAISESGGYGYTF

clone size: NA
J gene: TRBJ2-3
V gene: TRBV5-1
D gene: TRBD2
CDR3 DNA: TGCGCCAGCAGCCTCGGATGGAAGCGGGAGGTGACAGATACGCAGTATTTT
CDR3 protein: CASSLGWKREVTDTQYF

clone size: NA
J gene: TRBJ1-1
V gene: TRBV20-1
D gene: NA
CDR3 DNA: TGCAGTGCTAGGTTGTGGGGGGACACTGAAGCTTTCTTT
CDR3 protein: CSARLWGDTEAFF

clone size: few
J gene: TRBJ1-5
V gene: TRBV7-9
D gene: NA
CDR3 DNA: TGTGCCAGCAGCTTAGCCGGATCCGATAGCAATCAGCCCCAGCATTTT
CDR3 protein: CASSLAGSDSNQPQHF

clone size: few
J gene: TRBJ2-3
V gene: TRBV11-2
D gene: NA
CDR3 DNA: TGTGCCAGCAGCTTGTCTCATACGCAGTATTTT
CDR3 protein: CASSLSHTQYF

clone size: NA
J gene: TRBJ2-2
V gene: TRBV7-9
D gene: NA
CDR3 DNA: TGTGCCAGCAGTTTGGAGACAGAAAACACCGGGGAGCTGTTTTTT
CDR3 protein: CASSLETENTGELFF

clone size: NA
J gene: TRBJ1-1
V gene: TRBV7-2
D gene: NA
CDR3 DNA: TGTGCCAGCAGCTTATTTGGGGATATCGGCACTGAAGCTTTCTTT
CDR3 protein: CASSLFGDIGTEAFF

clone size: few
J gene: TRBJ2-2
V gene: TRBV20-1
D gene: NA
CDR3 DNA: TGCAGTGCTAGATCTGAGGAACCGAACACCGGGGAGCTGTTTTTT
CDR3 protein: CSARSEEPNTGELFF

clone size: few
J gene: TRBJ2-7
V gene: TRBV7-9
D gene: TRBD1
CDR3 DNA: TGTGCCAGCGGCCCTACTCTGCCGCAGGGGGCAGGTGTCTACGAGCAGTACTTC
CDR3 protein: CASGPTLPQGAGVYEQYF

clone size: NA
J gene: TRBJ2-7
V gene: TRBV27
D gene: NA
CDR3 DNA: TGTGCCAGCAAAATAGGGGGACCCTCCTACGAGCAGTACTTC
CDR3 protein: CASKIGGPSYEQYF

clone size: NA
J gene: TRBJ2-1
V gene: TRBV29-1
D gene: NA
CDR3 DNA: TGCAGCGTTGGCCCCGGACTTTACAATGAGCAGTTCTTC
CDR3 protein: CSVGPGLYNEQFF